This TCR beta chain was retrieved from a study of neurological immune-mediated disorders. Trimming took 3 bases from V and 8 from J, leaving 13 bases between them. The germline V gene encodes CDR1 SGHAT and CDR2 FQNNGV. This CDR3 spans 14 amino acids. This clonotype was detected many times. Time point meaning: longitudinal time-point 3. MiXCR was run by TCRdb on the 5' RACE reads, yielding one entry per CDR3 protein. Of tens of thousands of distinct CDR3 sequences in the sample, about 13% were seen once. The sample was PBMCs. The sequence came from a young man in good health. The J gene is TRBJ1-4, the V gene TRBV11-2; D remains ambiguous. The CDR3 protein is CASSLGGFKEKLFF. The CDR3 DNA follows: TGTGCCAGCAGCTTGGGTGGTTTTAAAGAAAAACTGTTTTTT.